The source of this T cell receptor beta chain is a study of T cell responses to AZD1222 COVID-19 vaccine (dated by TCRdb to the early 2020s). General notes on the study: A total of about 240 trial participants underwent TCR sequencing, of whom roughly 210 received two doses of AZD1222 and approximately 25 received two doses of the MenACWY control vaccine. Trial participants were enrolled by age into 18-55, 56-69 and 70-plus year subgroups, with approximately 150, 28 and 58 TCR-sequenced participants respectively. Study-wide conclusions, independent of this receptor: In the small 56-69-year group, the increase in depth fell short of significance, most likely because of low power. Participants were mostly white British, with more females than males. The authors suggested clonal diversity may have been underestimated. No day 14 peak-response samples were available, so repertoires were characterized only after the peak T cell response. The vaccine-associated CD4 TCRs covered the entire spike protein, and the dominant responses fell in regions 160-218 and 743-854. After two AZD1222 doses, both the breadth and the depth of spike-specific TCRs were significantly higher than at day 0 and than in MenACWY recipients. Conclusions about previously exposed vaccinees were limited because only a handful of AZD1222 recipients were SARS-CoV-2 seropositive at baseline. Nearly half of unique spike-specific TCRs reportedly recognized epitopes outside regions mutated in the B.1.351 and B.1.1.7 variants.

The germline V gene (reference sequence) gives CDR1 as LGHDT and CDR2 as YNNKEL. The CDR3 spans 13 residues, from the cysteine through the phenylalanine. Only the CDR3 part of the read is kept: 39 bases, read in frame from the first base. V is reduced by 0 bases and J by 7 bases, leaving a spacing of 9 bases between them. According to the study, the label for this sample's time point signals: baseline before first vaccination. The treatment or condition label, as the study defines it: meningococcal conjugate vaccine given as trial control. Vaccinee samples were obtained from the UK trials COV001 and COV002, which included a single-blind randomized controlled phase 2/3 trial of AZD1222 (ChAdOx1 nCoV-19) in healthy adults. For TCRbeta chain sequencing, PBMC samples from trial participants were taken at day 0 and at day 28 after the second dose. In the case of this clone: Its target antigen remains unknown. No much larger clonotype is one base removed from it; base qualities were not supplied.

The CDR3 regions of human TCRbeta chains were analyzed by immunosequencing. From the authors' description of their analysis: TCRs in the repertoires were matched against a reference library of SARS-CoV-2-specific TCRs that had been generated with the MIRA antigen-specificity platform. Breadth meant the fraction of unique TCRs that were SARS-CoV-2-associated, whereas depth meant the fraction of total T cells that were SARS-CoV-2-associated. Using the MIRA data, every spike-specific TCR was mapped to the spike region that the TCR reacted to and assigned to either a CD4 or a CD8 class. Log10-transformed breadth and depth values were compared by one-way ANOVA with Sidak's multiple comparisons tests. Sourced from immuneACCESS, this table was stored by TCRdb with only in-frame sequences that have V and J called. A share of the clones is absent; for the studies checked, an unresolved V gene accounts for under half, and the remainder has no known explanation. For V, J and clone size, that table is used; D and trimming come from the DNA. Present in this sample are about 220,000 clones, about 92% of which were seen just once. Of the sample, roughly 0.99% falls within the top ten clones.

The sequences come from peripheral blood, collected on day 0 of MenACWY control vaccination. The sequence was obtained from an adult in good health. The V and J genes are TRBV3-1 (or the pseudogene TRBV3-2) and TRBJ1-2; the D gene cannot be resolved reliably. This receptor carries the CDR3 CASSQDLEPGYTF. The DNA sequence is given as TGTGCCAGCAGCCAAGATCTGGAGCCTGGCTACACCTTC.